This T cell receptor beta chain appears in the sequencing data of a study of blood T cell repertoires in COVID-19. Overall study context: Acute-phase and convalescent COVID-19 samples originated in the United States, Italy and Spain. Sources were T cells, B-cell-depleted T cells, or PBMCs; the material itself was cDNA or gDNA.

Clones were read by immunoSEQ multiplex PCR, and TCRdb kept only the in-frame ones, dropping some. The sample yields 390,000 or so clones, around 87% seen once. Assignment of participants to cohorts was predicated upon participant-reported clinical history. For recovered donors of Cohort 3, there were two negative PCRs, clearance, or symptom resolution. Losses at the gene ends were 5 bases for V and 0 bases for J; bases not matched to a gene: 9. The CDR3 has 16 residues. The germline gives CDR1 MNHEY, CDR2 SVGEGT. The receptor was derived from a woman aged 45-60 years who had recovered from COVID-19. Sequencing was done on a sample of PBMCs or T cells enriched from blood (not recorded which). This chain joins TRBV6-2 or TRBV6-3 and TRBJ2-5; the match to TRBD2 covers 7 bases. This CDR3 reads CASSNRVGLDQETQYF. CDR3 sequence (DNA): TGTGCCAGCAGTAACCGGGTCGGACTAGACCAAGAGACCCAGTACTTC.